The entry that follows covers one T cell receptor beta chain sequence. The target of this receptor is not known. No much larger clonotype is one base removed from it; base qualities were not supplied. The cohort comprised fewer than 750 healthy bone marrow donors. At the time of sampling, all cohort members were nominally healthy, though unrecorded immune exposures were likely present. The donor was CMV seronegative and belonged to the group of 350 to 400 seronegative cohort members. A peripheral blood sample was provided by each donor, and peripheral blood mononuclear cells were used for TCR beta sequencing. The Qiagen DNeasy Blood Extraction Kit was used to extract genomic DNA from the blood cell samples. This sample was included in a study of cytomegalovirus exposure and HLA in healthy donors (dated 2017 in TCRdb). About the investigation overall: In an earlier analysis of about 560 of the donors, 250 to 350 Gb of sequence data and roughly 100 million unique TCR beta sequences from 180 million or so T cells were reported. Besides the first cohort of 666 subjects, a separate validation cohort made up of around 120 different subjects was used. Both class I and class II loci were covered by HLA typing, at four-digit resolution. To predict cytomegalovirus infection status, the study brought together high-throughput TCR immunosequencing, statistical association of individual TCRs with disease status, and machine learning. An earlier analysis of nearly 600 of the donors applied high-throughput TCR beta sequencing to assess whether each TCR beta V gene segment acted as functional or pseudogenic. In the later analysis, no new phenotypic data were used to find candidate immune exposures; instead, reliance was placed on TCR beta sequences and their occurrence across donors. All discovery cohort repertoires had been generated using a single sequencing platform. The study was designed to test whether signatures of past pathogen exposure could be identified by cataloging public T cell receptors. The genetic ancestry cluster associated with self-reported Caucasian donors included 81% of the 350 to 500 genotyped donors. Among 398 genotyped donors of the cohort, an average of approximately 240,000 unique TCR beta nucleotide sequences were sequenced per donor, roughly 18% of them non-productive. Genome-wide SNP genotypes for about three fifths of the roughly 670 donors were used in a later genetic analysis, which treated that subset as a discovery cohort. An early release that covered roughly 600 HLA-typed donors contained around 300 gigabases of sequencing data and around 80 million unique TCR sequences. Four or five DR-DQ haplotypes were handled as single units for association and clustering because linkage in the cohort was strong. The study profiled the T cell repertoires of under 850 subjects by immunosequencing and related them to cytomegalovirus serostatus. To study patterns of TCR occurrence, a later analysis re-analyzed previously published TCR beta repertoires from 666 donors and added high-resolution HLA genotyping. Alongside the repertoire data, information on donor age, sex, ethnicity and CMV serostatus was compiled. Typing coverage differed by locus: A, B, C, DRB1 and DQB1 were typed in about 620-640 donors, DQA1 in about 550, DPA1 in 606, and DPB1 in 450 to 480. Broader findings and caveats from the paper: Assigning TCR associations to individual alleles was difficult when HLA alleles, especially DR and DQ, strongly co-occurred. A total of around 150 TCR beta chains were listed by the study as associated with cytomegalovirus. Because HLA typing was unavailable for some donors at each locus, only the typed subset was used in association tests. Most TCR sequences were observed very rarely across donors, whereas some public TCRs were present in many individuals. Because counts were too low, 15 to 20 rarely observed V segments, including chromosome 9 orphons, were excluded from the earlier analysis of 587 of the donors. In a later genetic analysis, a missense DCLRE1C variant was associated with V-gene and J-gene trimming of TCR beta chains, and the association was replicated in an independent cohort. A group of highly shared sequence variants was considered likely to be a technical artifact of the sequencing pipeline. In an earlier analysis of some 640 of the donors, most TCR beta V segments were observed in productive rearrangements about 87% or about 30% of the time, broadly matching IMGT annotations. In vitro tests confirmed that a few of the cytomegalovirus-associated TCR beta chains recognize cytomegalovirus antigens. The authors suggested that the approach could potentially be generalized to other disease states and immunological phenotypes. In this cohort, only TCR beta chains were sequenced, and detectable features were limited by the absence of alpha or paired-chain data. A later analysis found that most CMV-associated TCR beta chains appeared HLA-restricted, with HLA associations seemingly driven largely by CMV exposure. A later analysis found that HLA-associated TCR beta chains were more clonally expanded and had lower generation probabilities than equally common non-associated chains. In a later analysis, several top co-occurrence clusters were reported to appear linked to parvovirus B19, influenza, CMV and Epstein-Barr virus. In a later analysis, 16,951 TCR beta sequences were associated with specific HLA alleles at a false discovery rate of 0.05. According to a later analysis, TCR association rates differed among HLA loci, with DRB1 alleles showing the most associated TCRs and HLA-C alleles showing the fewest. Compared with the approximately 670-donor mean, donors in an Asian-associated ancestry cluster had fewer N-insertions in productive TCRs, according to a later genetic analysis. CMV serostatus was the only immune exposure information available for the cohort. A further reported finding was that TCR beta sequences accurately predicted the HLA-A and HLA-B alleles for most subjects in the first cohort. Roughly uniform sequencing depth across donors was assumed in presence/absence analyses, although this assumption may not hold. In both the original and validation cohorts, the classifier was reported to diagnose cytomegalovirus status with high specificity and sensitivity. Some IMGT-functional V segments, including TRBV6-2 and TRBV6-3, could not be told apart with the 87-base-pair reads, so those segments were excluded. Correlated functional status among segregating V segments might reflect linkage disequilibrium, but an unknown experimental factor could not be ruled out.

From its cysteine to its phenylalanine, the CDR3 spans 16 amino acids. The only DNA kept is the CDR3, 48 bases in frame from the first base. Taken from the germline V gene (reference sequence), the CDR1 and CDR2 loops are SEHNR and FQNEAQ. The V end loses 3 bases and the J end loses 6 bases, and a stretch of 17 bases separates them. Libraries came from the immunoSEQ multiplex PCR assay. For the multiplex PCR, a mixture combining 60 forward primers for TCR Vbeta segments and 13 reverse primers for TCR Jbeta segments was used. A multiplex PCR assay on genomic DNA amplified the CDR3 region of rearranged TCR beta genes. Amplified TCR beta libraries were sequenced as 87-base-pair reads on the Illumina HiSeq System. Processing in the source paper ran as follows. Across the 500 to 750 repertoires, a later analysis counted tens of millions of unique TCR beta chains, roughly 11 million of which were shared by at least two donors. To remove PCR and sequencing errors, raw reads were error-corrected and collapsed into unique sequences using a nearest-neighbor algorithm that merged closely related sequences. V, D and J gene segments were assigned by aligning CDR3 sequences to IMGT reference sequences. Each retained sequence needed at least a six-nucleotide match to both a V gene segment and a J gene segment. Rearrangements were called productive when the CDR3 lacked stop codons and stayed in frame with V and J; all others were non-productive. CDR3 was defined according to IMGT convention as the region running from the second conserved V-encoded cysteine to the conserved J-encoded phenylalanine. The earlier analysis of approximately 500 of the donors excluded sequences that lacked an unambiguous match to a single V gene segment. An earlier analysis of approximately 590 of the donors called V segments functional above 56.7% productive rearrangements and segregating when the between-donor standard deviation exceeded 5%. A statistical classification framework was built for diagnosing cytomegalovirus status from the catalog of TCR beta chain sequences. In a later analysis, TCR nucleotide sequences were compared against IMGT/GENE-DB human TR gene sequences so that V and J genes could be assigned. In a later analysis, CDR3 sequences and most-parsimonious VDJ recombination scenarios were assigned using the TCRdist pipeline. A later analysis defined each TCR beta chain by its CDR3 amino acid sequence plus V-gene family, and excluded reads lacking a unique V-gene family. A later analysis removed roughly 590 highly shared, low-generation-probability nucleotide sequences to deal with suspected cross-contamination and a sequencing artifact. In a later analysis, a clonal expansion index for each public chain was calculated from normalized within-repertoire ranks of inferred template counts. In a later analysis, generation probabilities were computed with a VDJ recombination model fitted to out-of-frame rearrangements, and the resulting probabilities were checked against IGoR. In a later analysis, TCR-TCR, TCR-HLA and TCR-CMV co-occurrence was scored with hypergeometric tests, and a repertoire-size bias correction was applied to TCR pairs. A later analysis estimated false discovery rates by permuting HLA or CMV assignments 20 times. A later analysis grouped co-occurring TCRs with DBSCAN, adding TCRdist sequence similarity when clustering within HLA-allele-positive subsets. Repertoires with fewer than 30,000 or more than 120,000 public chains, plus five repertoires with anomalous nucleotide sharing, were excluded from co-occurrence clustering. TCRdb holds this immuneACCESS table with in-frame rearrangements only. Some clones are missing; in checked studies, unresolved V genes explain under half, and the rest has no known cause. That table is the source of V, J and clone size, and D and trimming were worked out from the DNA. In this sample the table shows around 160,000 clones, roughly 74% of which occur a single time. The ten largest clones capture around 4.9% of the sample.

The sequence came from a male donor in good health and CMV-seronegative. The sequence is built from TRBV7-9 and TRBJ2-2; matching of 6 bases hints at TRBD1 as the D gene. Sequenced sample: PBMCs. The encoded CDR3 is CASSLGTGTKAGELFF. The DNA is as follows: TGTGCCAGCAGCTTGGGAACAGGGACCAAGGCCGGGGAGCTGTTTTTT. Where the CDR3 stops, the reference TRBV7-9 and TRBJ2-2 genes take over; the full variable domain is DTGVSQNPRHKITKRGQNVTFRCDPISEHNRLYWYRQTLGQGPEFLTYFQNEAQLEKSRLLSDRFSAERPKGSFSTLEIQRTEQGDSAMYLCASSLGTGTKAGELFFGEGSRLTVL.